The 12 T cell receptor beta chains listed next were all sequenced from one sample in a study of blood T cell repertoires in COVID-19. Clones were read by immunoSEQ multiplex PCR, and TCRdb kept only the in-frame ones, dropping some. The sample lists 150,000 to 200,000 clones, approximately 83% occurring once. The sequenced sample consisted of PBMCs or T cells enriched from blood (not recorded which). These receptors all stem from a woman in her fifties or sixties who had recovered from COVID-19.

V gene TRBV5-1 combines with J gene TRBJ2-1, with 7 bases fitting TRBD2. V lost 0 bases to trimming and J lost 5 bases; unmatched junction nucleotides: 8. Germline V gene lookup returns CDR1 SGHRS and CDR2 YFSETQ. This CDR3 comprises 16 residues. The CDR3 sequence: CASSLAGLGGNNEQFF. CDR3 nucleotide sequence: TGCGCCAGCAGCTTGGCCGGACTAGGTGGCAACAATGAGCAGTTCTTC.

The chain joins TRBV6-5 to TRBJ2-1; the D gene is possibly TRBD2 (5 bases). V lost 5 bases to trimming and J lost 13 bases, with 18 bases between them. This CDR3 is 13 amino acids long. From germline, CDR1 is MNHEY and CDR2 SVGAGI. The CDR3 DNA reads as TGTGCCAGCAGTAACCCCGCGCGAGGGAGCCAGTTCTTC. It yields the protein CASSNPARGSQFF.

V usage is TRBV19 and J usage is TRBJ1-1, with D unresolved. CDR3 length: 13 residues. The V end lost 6 bases, the J end lost 6 bases, and 14 bases lay between the germline ends. Per germline, CDR1 LNHDA and CDR2 SQIVND (reference sequence). CDR3 sequence reads: CASRDLRTAEAFF. The CDR3 coding sequence is TGTGCCAGTAGGGACTTACGAACGGCTGAAGCTTTCTTT.

V gene TRBV5-1 combines with J gene TRBJ1-2; D may be TRBD1 (5 bases). The CDR3 is 13 residues long. V dropped 0 bases and J dropped 5 bases, with 8 bases sitting between them. Per the germline V gene, CDR1 is SGHRS and CDR2 is YFSETQ. The CDR3 here is CASSLEAGYGYTF. The CDR3 DNA is TGCGCCAGCAGCTTGGAGGCAGGGTATGGCTACACCTTC.

The genes are TRBV4-1 and TRBJ2-1, with TRBD1 matching over 7 bases. The J segment lost 6 bases and the V segment lost 3 bases, leaving 8 bases of the junction unmatched. CDR1 is MGHRA and CDR2 is YSYEKL in the germline V gene. The CDR3 totals 15 residues. The CDR3 reads CASSHHQGVINEQFF. CDR3 nucleotide sequence: TGCGCCAGCAGCCATCATCAGGGGGTTATCAATGAGCAGTTCTTC.

The chain links TRBV29-1 to TRBJ2-2; the D gene is possibly TRBD2 (5 bases). Germline loops: CDR1 SQVTM, CDR2 ANQGSEA. There are 11 residues in the CDR3. The V end lost 6 bases, the J end lost 3 bases, and 5 bases lay between the germline ends. The CDR3 DNA follows: TGCAGCGTGGGAGACACCGGGGAGCTGTTTTTT. Its translation: CSVGDTGELFF.

A remark on this clone: Within the sample, other DNA sequences also encode this same CDR3. This chain uses TRBV5-1 with TRBJ1-5, with D tentatively TRBD1 (6 bases). CDR3 size: 13 residues. The V end lost 5 bases, the J end lost 4 bases, and 10 bases lay between the germline ends. Looked up from germline, CDR1 is SGHRS and CDR2 is YFSETQ. DNA of the CDR3: TGCGCCAGCAGTCCGGACAGAAATCAGCCCCAGCATTTT. Translation gives CASSPDRNQPQHF.

This chain connects TRBV10-1 to TRBJ1-3, with TRBD1 identical over 7 bases. CDR1 is WNHNN and CDR2 is SYGVQD in the germline V gene (reference sequence). The V and J ends lost 3 bases and 2 bases, in that order; junction bases with no gene match: 1. This CDR3 comprises 14 residues. Here the CDR3 DNA reads TGCGCCAGCAGTGAAGGGACAGCTGGAAACACCATATATTTT. Residues: CASSEGTAGNTIYF.

Concerning this clone itself: Within the sample, other DNA sequences also encode this same CDR3. CDR3 DNA: TGTGCCAGCTCACCGACAGGCAATCAGCCCCAGCATTTT. Its protein product is CASSPTGNQPQHF. The chain links TRBV18 to TRBJ1-5; a weak D match, TRBD1 (5 bases). Germline CDR1 reads KGHSH; CDR2 reads LQKENI. This CDR3 has 13 amino acids. V lost 3 bases and J 2 bases, leaving 5 bases between the germline ends.

The chain employs TRBV2 and TRBJ2-7; possibly TRBD2 for D (6 bases). Germline lookup yields CDR1 SNHLY and CDR2 FYNNEI. Trimming cost V 10 bases and J 2 bases, with 15 bases left between them. This CDR3 region has 13 residues. The DNA for the CDR3 is TGTGCCACGGGGGATGGGGCAGCCTACGAGCAGTACTTC. Amino acid sequence: CATGDGAAYEQYF. Full variable domain (outside the CDR3, taken from reference TRBV2 and TRBJ2-7): EPEVTQTPSHQVTQMGQEVILRCVPISNHLYFYWYRQILGQKVEFLVSFYNNEISEKSEIFDDQFSVERPDGSNFTLKIRSTKLEDSAMYFCATGDGAAYEQYFGPGTRLTVT.

Only one count was recorded for this clone. The V call is TRBV7-8, the J call TRBJ2-1; no clear D gene. The germline V gene encodes CDR1 SGHVS and CDR2 FQNEAQ. This CDR3 is 13 amino acids long. Trimming stripped 5 bases from V and 3 bases from J, with 8 bases between. The chain's CDR3 is CASSPRVYNEQFF. In DNA form, the CDR3 reads TGTGCCAGCAGCCCCCGAGTCTACAATGAGCAGTTCTTC.

The gene calls are TRBV29-1 and TRBJ1-2; tentative D call: TRBD1 (6 bases). The V gene's germline CDR1 is SQVTM and CDR2 ANQGSEA. V shed 8 bases and J shed 8 bases, with 18 bases lying between them. This CDR3 has 12 amino acids. The CDR3 DNA follows: TGCAGCTTCACGGGGGGGGCTGAGGGCTACACCTTC. Translated, it gives CSFTGGAEGYTF.